This TCR beta chain was sequenced during a study of CD8+CD57+ T cells in acquired aplastic anemia. Whole-study context: Mean yield of DNA from sorted CD4+ and CD8+ cells was 3 to 3.5 ug.

CD8+CD57+ cell expansion, shown by flow cytometry, had occurred in the patients selected for sequencing. Study-wide findings and caveats: Simpson's diversity of CD8+ cells was not significantly different in patients compared with controls. The study identified almost 30 CD8+ CDR3 sequences shared by patients and controls.

CDR3 and TCR beta VDJ profiling relied on genomic DNA as the template. TCRdb itself ran the reads through MiXCR, one entry per CDR3 protein. The sample yields some 200,000 distinct CDR3 sequences, over 55% seen once. Concerning this clonotype itself: Its antigen is not known. Relative to the germline gene, one junction end is altered; a read error may explain this.

What was sequenced was sorted CD4+, CD8+, or CD8+CD57+ T cells (not recorded which) from PBMCs. The TCR originated in a human donor with aplastic anemia.

DNA of the CDR3: TGCGCCAGCAGGTCAGGGACCGGAAACACCATACATTTT. Protein sequence: CASRSGTGNTIHF. J is TRBJ1-3 and V is TRBV5-1; D possibly corresponds to TRBD1 (5 bases). The germline CDR1 and CDR2 sequences are SGHRS and YFSETQ. The CDR3 sequence is 13 residues long.